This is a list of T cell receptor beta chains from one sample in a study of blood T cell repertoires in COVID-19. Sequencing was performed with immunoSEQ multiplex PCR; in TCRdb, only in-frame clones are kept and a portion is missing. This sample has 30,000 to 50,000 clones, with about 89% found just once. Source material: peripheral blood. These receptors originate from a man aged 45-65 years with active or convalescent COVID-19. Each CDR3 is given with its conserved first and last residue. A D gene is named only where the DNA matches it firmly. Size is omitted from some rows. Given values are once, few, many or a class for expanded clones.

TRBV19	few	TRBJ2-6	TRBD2	TGTGCCAGTAGTATAGTACTAGCGGGTGGTCCTGGGGCCAACGTCCTGACTTTC	CASSIVLAGGPGANVLTF
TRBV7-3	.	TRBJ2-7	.	TGTGCCAGCAATAGGGCCGGGGTATCCTACGAGCAGTACTTC	CASNRAGVSYEQYF
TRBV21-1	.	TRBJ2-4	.	TGTGCCAGCAGCAAAGTCGGTTTAGGAGGTGAGGGTCTAAAAAACATTCAGTACTTC	CASSKVGLGGEGLKNIQYF
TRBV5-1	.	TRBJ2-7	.	TGCGCCAGCAGCTTGGGGGGGCAGGCTTACGAGCAGTACTTC	CASSLGGQAYEQYF
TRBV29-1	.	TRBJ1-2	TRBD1	TGCAGCGTTGAAGAAACAGGGGTCAGCTATGGCTACACCTTC	CSVEETGVSYGYTF
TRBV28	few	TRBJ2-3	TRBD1	TGTGCCGGGTCATGGGACAGGGGGCTCGGCACAGATACGCAGTATTTT	CAGSWDRGLGTDTQYF
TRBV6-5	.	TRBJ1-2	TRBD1	TGTGCCAGCAGGGAGAGGGGACAGGAGGGCTATGGCTACACCTTC	CASRERGQEGYGYTF
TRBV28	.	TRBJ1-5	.	TGTGCCAGCATGGGGAGGGGACGGGTACAGCCCCAGCATTTT	CASMGRGRVQPQHF
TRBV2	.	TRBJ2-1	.	TGTGCCAGCAGTGATAGACAAAACAATGAGCAGTTCTTC	CASSDRQNNEQFF
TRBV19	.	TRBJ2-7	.	TGTGCCAGTAGTATCAGGGCCCAAACCTCCTACGAGCAGTACTTC	CASSIRAQTSYEQYF
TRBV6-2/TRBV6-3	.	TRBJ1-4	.	TGTGCCAGCAGTTACTGGAGAGACCTCCACCCAGAAAAACTGTTTTTT	CASSYWRDLHPEKLFF
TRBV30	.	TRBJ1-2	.	TGTGCCTGGAGCCAGCGATATGGCTACACCTTC	CAWSQRYGYTF
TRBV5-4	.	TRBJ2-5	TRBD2	TGTGCCAGCAGCTTGTCTAGCGGGAGAGGAGAGACCCAGTACTTC	CASSLSSGRGETQYF
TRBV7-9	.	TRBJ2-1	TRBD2	TGTGCCAGCAGCTCGGGACTAGCGGGAGGCGAGCAGTTCTTC	CASSSGLAGGEQFF
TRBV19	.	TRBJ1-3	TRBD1	TGTGCCAGTAGTATGGAGGGGGCGCAAGGAAACACCATATATTTT	CASSMEGAQGNTIYF
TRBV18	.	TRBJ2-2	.	TGTGCCAGCTCACCAACGGGGGTCTCGAACACCGGGGAGCTGTTTTTT	CASSPTGVSNTGELFF
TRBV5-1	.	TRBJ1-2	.	TGCGCCAGCAGCCCACAGGGTTTAGGAGATGGCTACACCTTC	CASSPQGLGDGYTF
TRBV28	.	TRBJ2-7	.	TGTGCCAGCAGTTCGAAACTCTACGAGCAGTACTTC	CASSSKLYEQYF
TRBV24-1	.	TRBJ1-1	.	TGTGCCACCAGTGACTCTTTCGCGGGGGCTGAAGCTTTCTTT	CATSDSFAGAEAFF
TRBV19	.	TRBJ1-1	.	TGTGCCAGTAGTATAGTTGGGCGGGGCGCTGAAGCTTTCTTT	CASSIVGRGAEAFF
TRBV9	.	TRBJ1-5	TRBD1	TGTGCCAGCAGCGGGACAGGGTTTAATCAGCCCCAGCATTTT	CASSGTGFNQPQHF
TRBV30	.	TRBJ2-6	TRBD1	TGTGCCTGGAGTCCCGGGACAGGGAAGTCTGGGGCCAACGTCCTGACTTTC	CAWSPGTGKSGANVLTF
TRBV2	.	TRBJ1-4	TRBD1	TGTGCCAGCAGTGTAGGCTCTTCGGGACAGTCTAATGAAAAACTGTTTTTT	CASSVGSSGQSNEKLFF
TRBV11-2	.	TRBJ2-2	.	TGTGCCAGCAGCTATAAGCCTGGTGCCACCGGGGAGCTGTTTTTT	CASSYKPGATGELFF
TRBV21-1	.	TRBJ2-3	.	TGTGCCAGCAGCAAACTAAGCCCCGATACGCAGTATTTT	CASSKLSPDTQYF
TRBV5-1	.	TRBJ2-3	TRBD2	TGCGCCAGCAGCTTGGCCCTTGCGGGGGGGCTAGATACGCAGTATTTT	CASSLALAGGLDTQYF
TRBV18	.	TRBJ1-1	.	TGTGCCAGCTCACCACCAGCGAACACTGAAGCTTTCTTT	CASSPPANTEAFF